The 30 T cell receptor beta chains below all came from one sample that was sequenced in a study of blood T cell repertoires in COVID-19 (dated by TCRdb to about 2020). Library creation used the immunoSEQ multiplex PCR assay. TCRdb retrieved this table from immuneACCESS and kept in-frame rearrangements only. Not all clones are present; in checked studies, unresolved V genes account for under half, and no reason is known for the remainder. The sample table contains more than 15,000 clones; only one count was recorded for approximately 80% of them. 22% of the sample belongs to the ten largest clones. Sample: peripheral blood. These receptors originate from a man in his fifties or sixties with active or convalescent COVID-19.

CDR3 sequence reads: CASSGQGGDTQYF. Written as DNA, the CDR3 is TGTGCCAGTAGCGGACAGGGTGGAGATACGCAGTATTTT. V is TRBV19 and J is TRBJ2-3; 8 nucleotides line up with TRBD1. The germline gives CDR1 LNHDA, CDR2 SQIVND (reference sequence). Unmatched junction bases numbered 4, after V lost 6 bases and J lost 5 bases. The CDR3 extends over 13 amino acids.

This clone was counted a single time. The rearrangement links TRBV5-4 to TRBJ1-6; TRBD1 is a possible D gene (5 bases). The CDR3 is 16 residues long. V gave up 3 bases and J gave up 10 bases, with 20 bases separating them. In germline, CDR1 is SGHNT, CDR2 YYREEE (reference sequence). CDR3 DNA: TGTGCCAGCAGCTCCCAGGGTTCGGGCATTGGGTCACCCCTCCACTTT. Residues: CASSSQGSGIGSPLHF.

This chain's CDR3 is CASSPDKTYEQYF. CDR3 nucleotides: TGTGCCAGCTCACCAGACAAAACCTACGAGCAGTACTTC. The rearrangement links TRBV18 to TRBJ2-7; D gene ambiguous. V was pared by 2 bases and J by 2 bases, with 7 bases between. This CDR3 is 13 amino acids long. The germline CDR1 and CDR2 sequences are KGHSH and LQKENI.

The CDR3 here is CASSELRTGPAGELFF. DNA of the CDR3: TGTGCCAGCAGTGAATTACGGACAGGCCCGGCCGGGGAGCTGTTTTTT. The chain combines TRBV6-1 with TRBJ2-2; TRBD1 agrees at 7 bases. CDR3 length: 16 amino acids. The J segment lost 6 bases and the V segment lost 2 bases, leaving 9 bases of the junction unmatched. Germline V CDR1 and CDR2: MNHNS, SASEGT.

This clone was counted only a few times. Its ends do not fully match the called genes, so a read error is possible. The V and J genes are TRBV29-1 and TRBJ1-5, with 8 nucleotides matching TRBD1. This CDR3 contains 13 residues. Looked up from germline, CDR1 is SQVTM and CDR2 is ANQGSEA. The CDR3 spells CSVAGQGNEPQHF. CDR3 bases: TGCAGCGTTGCTGGACAGGGCAATGAGCCCCAGCATTTT.

The J gene is TRBJ1-5, the V gene TRBV2, with TRBD1 identical over 9 bases. V lost 0 bases to trimming and J lost 8 bases; unmatched junction nucleotides: 5. The length of the CDR3 is 15 residues. CDR1 is SNHLY and CDR2 is FYNNEI in the germline V gene. Here the CDR3 reads CASSEAGQGIEPQHF. In nucleotides, the CDR3 is TGTGCCAGCAGTGAAGCCGGACAGGGGATTGAGCCCCAGCATTTT.

J is TRBJ2-5 and V is TRBV9; possible D gene TRBD2, 7 bases. V lost 3 bases to trimming and J lost 5 bases, with 14 bases between them. The CDR3 runs 14 residues. Germline V lookup: CDR1 SGDLS, CDR2 YYNGEE. CDR3 loop: CASSAGGAGETQYF. DNA for the CDR3: TGTGCCAGCAGCGCGGGGGGCGCAGGGGAGACCCAGTACTTC. The full variable domain, in which reference TRBV9 and TRBJ2-5 provide the parts outside the CDR3, is DSGVTQTPKHLITATGQRVTLRCSPRSGDLSVYWYQQSLDQGLQFLIQYYNGEERAKGNILERFSAQQFPDLHSELNLSSLELGDSALYFCASSAGGAGETQYFGPGTRLLVL.

V and J are TRBV29-1 and TRBJ2-7, with 8 bases lining up with TRBD2. The V gene end was trimmed by 4 bases and the J gene end by 3 bases; junction bases not matched to a gene: 14. Germline V gene sequence: CDR1 SQVTM, CDR2 ANQGSEA. The CDR3 loop spans 16 amino acids. The CDR3 spells CSVVPFLSGRVYEQYF. The CDR3 DNA reads as TGCAGCGTTGTGCCCTTTCTGAGCGGGAGAGTCTACGAGCAGTACTTC.

This chain connects TRBV6-5 to TRBJ1-4; TRBD1 matches at 9 bases. Germline CDR1 is MNHEY and CDR2 is SVGAGI. The CDR3 is 15 residues long. V trimming: 5 bases; J trimming: 5 bases; junction bases outside the gene matches: 6. CDR3 coding DNA: TGTGCCAGCAGTACAACAGGGGGCGGGAATGAAAAACTGTTTTTT. Amino acid sequence: CASSTTGGGNEKLFF.

CDR3 in DNA: TGCGCCAGCAGCTTAGGTACCGGGACTGTGGGGGAAAAACTGTTTTTT. Its protein is CASSLGTGTVGEKLFF. V and J are TRBV5-1 and TRBJ1-4; D might be TRBD1 (5 bases). This CDR3 contains 16 residues. Trimming stripped 2 bases from V and 8 bases from J, with 19 bases between. Germline CDR1 and CDR2: SGHRS and YFSETQ.

The rearrangement uses TRBV10-3 and TRBJ1-3, with D unclear. The CDR3 sequence is 17 residues long. Germline-derived CDR1 and CDR2 are ENHRY and SYGVKD. Trimming removed 3 bases at V and 0 bases at J, with 15 bases between. The CDR3 sequence: CAISEGTGRSSGNTIYF. As DNA, the CDR3 is TGTGCCATCAGTGAAGGAACGGGTAGGAGCTCTGGAAACACCATATATTTT.

The rearrangement joins TRBV5-4 to TRBJ2-7, with D perhaps matching TRBD2 (5 bases). Trimming took off 0 bases at V and 5 bases at J, with 9 bases between the two ends. This CDR3 spans 13 amino acids. Germline V gives CDR1 SGHNT, CDR2 YYREEE (reference sequence). CDR3 nucleotides: TGTGCCAGCAGCTTGGCCGGGGTCCACGAGCAGTACTTC. It specifies CASSLAGVHEQYF.

The chain is built from TRBV4-1 and TRBJ2-7; 8 nucleotides align to TRBD2. The CDR3 consists of 17 residues. V was clipped by 0 bases and J by 3 bases; unmatched bases: 10. Germline CDR1 reads MGHRA; CDR2 reads YSYEKL. The CDR3 DNA is TGCGCCAGCAGCCAAGACTCCAGCGGGAGCTTCATCTACGAGCAGTACTTC. Amino acid sequence: CASSQDSSGSFIYEQYF.

The chain combines TRBV2 with TRBJ1-5, with D possibly matching TRBD1 (5 bases). Trimming removed 1 base from V and 8 bases from J, with 12 bases in between. There are 14 residues in the CDR3. In germline, CDR1 is SNHLY, CDR2 FYNNEI. The CDR3 DNA is TGTGCCAGCAGTGAAGGGGGCGCCTTAGAGCCCCAGCATTTT. This encodes CASSEGGALEPQHF. Complete variable domain (other parts from reference TRBV2 and TRBJ1-5): EPEVTQTPSHQVTQMGQEVILRCVPISNHLYFYWYRQILGQKVEFLVSFYNNEISEKSEIFDDQFSVERPDGSNFTLKIRSTKLEDSAMYFCASSEGGALEPQHFGDGTRLSIL.

The V and J genes are TRBV19 and TRBJ2-4; TRBD2 might be the D (6 bases). Trimming removed 5 bases from V and 3 bases from J, with 14 bases in between. Germline CDR1 is LNHDA and CDR2 is SQIVND (reference sequence). This CDR3 is built from 15 residues. The CDR3 coding sequence is TGTGCCAGTAGTCGTAGGGACTTTGACAAAAACATTCAGTACTTC. It codes for CASSRRDFDKNIQYF.

This clone was recorded a few times. This chain's CDR3 is CASSYSSELYNSPLHF. CDR3 nucleotide sequence: TGTGCCAGCAGTTACTCGTCGGAGTTGTATAATTCACCCCTCCACTTT. V usage is TRBV6-5 and J usage is TRBJ1-6; D gene uncertain. The CDR3 totals 16 residues. The V gene lost 0 bases and the J gene lost 4 bases, with 10 bases spanning the gap. Germline-derived CDR1 and CDR2 are MNHEY and SVGAGI.

The chain recombines TRBV5-4 with TRBJ1-4, with 7 bases aligning to TRBD1. The germline V gene has CDR1 SGHNT and CDR2 YYREEE (reference sequence). This CDR3 has 17 amino acids. V lost 4 bases and J lost 2; bases outside the gene matches: 11. CDR3 DNA sequence: TGTGCCAGCAGCGTAAATAATCCGGGACAGACTAATGAAAAACTGTTTTTT. It is translated as CASSVNNPGQTNEKLFF.

The rearrangement uses TRBV2 and TRBJ1-5; D is perhaps TRBD1 (6 bases). The CDR3 runs 13 residues. With 6 bases removed from V and 5 bases from J, the gap between germline ends came to 11 bases. Germline CDR1 is SNHLY and CDR2 is FYNNEI. The CDR3 is CASSTRGDQPQHF. The CDR3, as DNA: TGTGCCAGCAGCACCAGGGGCGATCAGCCCCAGCATTTT.

This clone came up once. V gene TRBV5-5 combines with J gene TRBJ1-6; the match to TRBD1 covers 7 bases. Germline V gene data show CDR1 as SGHKS and CDR2 as YYEKEE (reference sequence). V lost 4 bases, J lost 8 bases, and 9 bases stayed unmatched. There are 15 residues in the CDR3. CDR3 nucleotides: TGTGCCAGCAGCGGACGACAGGGAGGCGATTCACCCCTCCACTTT. Protein: CASSGRQGGDSPLHF.

The V call is TRBV5-6, the J call TRBJ2-1, with a weak D call TRBD2 (6 bases). Trimming removed 3 bases from V and 3 bases from J, with 13 bases in between. The CDR3 contains 15 residues. CDR1 SGHDT and CDR2 YYEEEE come from the germline V gene. CDR3 coding DNA: TGTGCCAGCAGCTCCGGGACTCATCACTACAATGAGCAGTTCTTC. Protein product: CASSSGTHHYNEQFF.

The rearrangement uses TRBV7-9 and TRBJ1-1, with D unclear. Germline CDR1 and CDR2: SEHNR and FQNEAQ (reference sequence). V lost 1 base and J lost 5, with 5 bases in between. The CDR3 loop spans 12 amino acids. CDR3 in DNA: TGTGCCAGCAGCTTAGTGAGGACTGAAGCTTTCTTT. This sequence encodes CASSLVRTEAFF.

By proportion, this clone is medium-sized. This chain uses TRBV5-8 with TRBJ2-1; possibly TRBD1 for D (6 bases). This CDR3 is built from 14 residues. Germline CDR1 is SGHTS and CDR2 is YDEGEE. V dropped 4 bases and J dropped 5 bases, with 13 bases sitting between them. CDR3 in amino acids: CASSLGQSDNEQFF. For the CDR3, the DNA is TGTGCCAGCAGCCTAGGACAGTCCGACAATGAGCAGTTCTTC.

The chain uses TRBV12-3 or TRBV12-4 and TRBJ1-3; TRBD1 is a possible D gene (5 bases). V dropped 3 bases and J dropped 4 bases, with 7 bases sitting between them. The CDR3 is 13 amino acids. In nucleotides, the CDR3 is TGTGCCAGCAGTTTCGGGGGGGGAAACACCATATATTTT. Translation: CASSFGGGNTIYF.

This clone is medium-sized within its sample. J is TRBJ2-7 and V is TRBV6-5; maybe TRBD1 (5 bases). The V gene lost 6 bases and the J gene lost 3 bases, with 9 bases spanning the gap. CDR1 is MNHEY and CDR2 is SVGAGI in the germline V gene. The CDR3 is 12 residues long. The chain's CDR3 is CASSRDSYEQYF. The CDR3 DNA is TGTGCCAGCAGCCGAGACAGCTACGAGCAGTACTTC.

The rearrangement links TRBV3-1 (or the pseudogene TRBV3-2) to TRBJ2-1; D perhaps matches TRBD1 (5 bases). The ends were cut back, 2 bases at V and 9 bases at J, with 20 bases in the middle. CDR3 size: 16 residues. CDR1 and CDR2 (germline): LGHDT, YNNKEL (reference sequence). The CDR3 coding sequence is TGTGCCAGCAGCCAAATCAGGGCGGCTACCGGTGGTGAGCAGTTCTTC. Its protein is CASSQIRAATGGEQFF.

This CDR3 reads CASSFPVSGNTIYF. As DNA, the CDR3 is TGTGCCAGCAGTTTCCCAGTTTCTGGAAACACCATATATTTT. This sequence joins TRBV28 and TRBJ1-3; no reliable D call. V was cut by 3 bases and J by 1 base, with 7 bases left in between. The CDR3 length is 14 residues. Germline lookup yields CDR1 MDHEN and CDR2 SYDVKM.

The chain couples TRBV7-9 to TRBJ1-6, with TRBD1 matching 7 bases. This CDR3 spans 16 amino acids. J lost 6 bases, V lost 4 bases, and 9 bases had no gene match. Germline V gene lookup returns CDR1 SEHNR and CDR2 FQNEAQ (reference sequence). The CDR3 DNA is TGTGCCAGCAGCTCCTGGACAGGATCTCTTAATTCACCCCTCCACTTT. Translating gives CASSSWTGSLNSPLHF.

The gene calls are TRBV6-1 and TRBJ2-5, with TRBD1 as a possible D gene (6 bases). V shed 1 base and J shed 4 bases, with 16 bases lying between them. The CDR3 spans 16 residues. In germline, CDR1 is MNHNS, CDR2 SASEGT. In DNA form, the CDR3 reads TGTGCCAGCAGTGAAGAAATGCCAGGGGTGGGAGAGACCCAGTACTTC. It specifies CASSEEMPGVGETQYF.

This clone was seen a few times. This rearrangement joins TRBV30 to TRBJ1-4, with a possible D match to TRBD1 (6 bases). The germline gives CDR1 GTSNPN, CDR2 SVGIG (reference sequence). This CDR3 region has 14 residues. Deletions cut 2 bases from V and 8 bases from J, with 15 bases between. The CDR3 region is CAWSIWTDSEKLFF. The CDR3 DNA follows: TGTGCCTGGAGTATCTGGACAGACTCAGAAAAACTGTTTTTT.

This clone is labeled medium-sized (0.01 to 0.1%). V usage is TRBV29-1 and J usage is TRBJ2-7; TRBD1 agrees at 8 bases. The J segment lost 12 bases and the V segment lost 0 bases, leaving 13 bases of the junction unmatched. The germline V gene has CDR1 SQVTM and CDR2 ANQGSEA. The CDR3 length is 14 residues. CDR3 loop: CSVEDAGQETRRYF. DNA of the CDR3: TGCAGCGTTGAAGATGCGGGACAGGAGACTCGAAGGTACTTC.